This TCR beta chain was recorded in a study of blood T cells in healthy people across ages. CDR3 length: 13 residues. The germline V gene encodes CDR1 LGHNA and CDR2 YNFKEQ. Trimming pared 1 base from V and 4 bases from J, leaving 6 bases between. Using a J-beta primer mix together with a sample-barcoded 5' primer, a second PCR was run for roughly 7 to 12 cycles. TCRdb ran MiXCR on the 5' RACE reads and lists one entry per CDR3 protein. Counted here are hundreds of thousands of distinct CDR3 sequences, approximately 59% occurring once; the ten biggest clones make up 25% to 35%. The specimen sequenced was blood. The rearrangement links TRBV4-2 to TRBJ2-3, with D perhaps TRBD1 or TRBD2 (5 bases each). The receptor was isolated from a man aged 25-45 years in good health. In nucleotides, the CDR3 is TGTGCCAGCAGCCAAGGGGGGTCAGATACGCAGTATTTT. Translating it yields CASSQGGSDTQYF.